The source of this T cell receptor (beta chain) is a study of T-cell memory formation after mild COVID-19. Study-level information: Largely, TCR clusters stayed within a single donor.

TCR alpha and TCR beta cDNA libraries carrying sample barcodes and UMIs were produced by 5'RACE using constant-segment primers. Via MiXCR, TCRdb re-called the 5' RACE reads, giving one row per CDR3 protein. The sample yields more than 350,000 distinct CDR3 sequences, roughly 20% seen once. The V end lost 2 bases, the J end lost 5 bases, and 10 bases lay between the germline ends. This CDR3 is built from 13 residues. CDR1 is SGHRS, CDR2 YFSETQ, per germline. This clonotype was counted once. This sequence originates from an adult woman who had mild COVID-19 (a few samples of this study predate the infection). Cell type and time point are not known. The chain employs TRBV5-1 and TRBJ1-2; D unclear. The sample taken for sequencing was PBMCs or a T cell subset sorted from them (not recorded which). CDR3 sequence: CASSFMSQYGYTF. The CDR3 DNA sequence: TGCGCCAGCAGCTTCATGTCCCAATATGGCTACACCTTC. Combining the CDR3 with reference TRBV5-1 and TRBJ1-2 gives the whole variable domain KAGVTQTPRYLIKTRGQQVTLSCSPISGHRSVSWYQQTPGQGLQFLFEYFSETQRNKGNFPGRFSGRQFSNSRSEMNVSTLELGDSALYLCASSFMSQYGYTFGSGTRLTVV.